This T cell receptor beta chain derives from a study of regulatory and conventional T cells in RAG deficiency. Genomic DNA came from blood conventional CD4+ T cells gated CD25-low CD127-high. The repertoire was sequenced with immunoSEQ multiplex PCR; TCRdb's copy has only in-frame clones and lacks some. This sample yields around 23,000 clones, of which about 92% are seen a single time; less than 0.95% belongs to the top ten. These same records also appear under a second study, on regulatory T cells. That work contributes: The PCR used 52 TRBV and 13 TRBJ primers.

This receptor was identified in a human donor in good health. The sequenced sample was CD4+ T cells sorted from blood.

CDR3 sequence (DNA): TGTGCCAGCAGCCGACTTTTATTAACAGGTGCAACTAATGAAAAACTGTTTTTT. Translated, it gives CASSRLLLTGATNEKLFF. The chain employs TRBV28 and TRBJ1-4, with D perhaps TRBD1 (5 bases). Germline V gene sequence: CDR1 MDHEN, CDR2 SYDVKM. The V gene lost 6 bases and the J gene lost 0 bases, with 20 bases spanning the gap. There are 18 residues in the CDR3.